This T cell receptor (beta chain) comes out of a study of cytomegalovirus exposure and HLA in healthy donors. Study-wide points: HLA alleles were associated with 15,000 to 20,000 TCR beta sequences in a later analysis at 0.05 false discovery rate. The Asian-associated ancestry cluster reportedly had fewer N-insertions than the roughly 700-donor mean in a later analysis. TCR beta V- and J-gene trimming was later associated with a missense DCLRE1C variant. Within the data, a cluster of highly shared sequence variants was likely a sequencing artifact.

Germline V gene data show CDR1 as GTSNPN and CDR2 as SVGIG (reference sequence). CDR3 length: 13 residues. Trimming cost V 4 bases and J 4 bases, with 14 bases left between them. This clone was detected only a few times. Its antigen is unknown. Use of 60 Vbeta and 13 Jbeta primers characterized the PCR. Assay: immunoSEQ multiplex PCR; the TCRdb copy retains only in-frame clones and omits some. The table shows 95,000 to 150,000 clones, with more than 15% occurring only once. The gene calls are TRBV30 and TRBJ2-7; D might be TRBD2 (6 bases). The sample was PBMCs. The origin of this receptor is a female donor in good health and CMV-seropositive. The CDR3 DNA follows: TGTGCCTGGAACAAGGGAGGACCTTACGAGCAGTACTTC. It yields the protein CAWNKGGPYEQYF.